This TCR beta chain was recovered during a study of beta chain features in type 1 diabetes. The isolated RNA, all of it, was reverse transcribed, so expressed TCRB transcripts were what got sequenced. TCRdb's copy holds only in-frame clones and misses some; the assay was immunoSEQ multiplex PCR. The profile shows some 150,000 clones, about 51% of them singletons. Sorting with CD45RO/CCR7/CD25/CD127/CD95/CD27 yielded naive, central memory, regulatory and stem-like memory CD4+ cells. Sort purity for all populations was recorded as exceeding 98%. Per germline, CDR1 SGHNT and CDR2 YYREEE (reference sequence). The CDR3 has 14 residues. The V and J ends lost 0 bases and 0 bases respectively, with 6 bases between them. Study observations and caveats: In type 1 diabetes patients, VDJ junctions had fewer insertions; deletions at these junctions were more frequent. For patients and controls alike, PCR might favor shorter templates to the same degree.

As for this clone: The target antigen is unknown.

The receptor's source is a man aged 18 to 29 in good health. V usage is TRBV5-4 and J usage is TRBJ1-1; D remains unclear. Specimen: Tregs from blood. CDR3 protein: CASSLGVVNTEAFF. CDR3 DNA sequence: TGTGCCAGCAGCTTGGGAGTGGTGAACACTGAAGCTTTCTTT.